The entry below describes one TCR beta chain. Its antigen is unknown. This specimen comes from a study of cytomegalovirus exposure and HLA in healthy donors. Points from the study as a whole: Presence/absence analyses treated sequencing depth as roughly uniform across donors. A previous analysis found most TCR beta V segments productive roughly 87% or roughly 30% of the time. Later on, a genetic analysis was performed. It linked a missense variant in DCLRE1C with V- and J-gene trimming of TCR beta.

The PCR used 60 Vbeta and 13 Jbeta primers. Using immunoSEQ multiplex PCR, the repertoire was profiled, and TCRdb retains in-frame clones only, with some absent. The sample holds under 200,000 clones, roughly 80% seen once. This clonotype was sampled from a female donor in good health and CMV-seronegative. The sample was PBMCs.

CDR3 amino acids: CASSQVWTSGIAGELFF. In DNA form, the CDR3 reads TGCGCCAGCAGCCAAGTGTGGACTAGCGGGATAGCCGGGGAGCTGTTTTTT. V gene TRBV4-1 combines with J gene TRBJ2-2; TRBD2 agrees at 12 bases. The trim removed 1 base at V and 6 bases at J, leaving 6 bases unmatched. The CDR3 is 17 residues long. In germline, CDR1 is MGHRA, CDR2 YSYEKL.